This T cell receptor (beta chain) appears in the sequencing data of a study of neoadjuvant anti-PD-1 for oral cavity cancer. Study summary: Before surgery, most patients got three to four biweekly 3 mg/kg nivolumab doses.

Repertoires were generated with immunoSEQ multiplex PCR, while TCRdb's copy carries only in-frame clones and drops some. The table shows about 42,000 clones, with about three quarters occurring only once. Time point defined: after neoadjuvant nivolumab, at surgical resection. Analysis of PBMCs was direct, with no culture step. Germline CDR1 SGHAT, CDR2 FQNNGV. V was cut by 1 base and J by 11 bases, with 11 bases left in between. The CDR3 runs to 13 residues. The TCR was taken from a person aged 35 to 85 with oral cavity squamous cell carcinoma. The chain is built from TRBV11-2 and TRBJ1-4; D call uncertain. The sequencing here drew on PBMCs, taken after nivolumab (anti-PD-1) treatment. The CDR3 loop is CASSLGHGDKLFF. CDR3 DNA: TGTGCCAGCAGCTTAGGTCACGGGGATAAACTGTTTTTT.